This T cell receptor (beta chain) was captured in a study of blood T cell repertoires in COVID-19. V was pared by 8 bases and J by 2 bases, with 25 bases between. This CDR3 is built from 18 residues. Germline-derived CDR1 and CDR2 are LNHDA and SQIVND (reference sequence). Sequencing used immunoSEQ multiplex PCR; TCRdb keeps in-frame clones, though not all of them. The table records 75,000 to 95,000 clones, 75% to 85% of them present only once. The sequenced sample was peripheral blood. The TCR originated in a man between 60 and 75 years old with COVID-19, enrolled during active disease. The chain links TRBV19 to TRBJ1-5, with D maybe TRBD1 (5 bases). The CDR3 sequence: CASGPATVIDLGNQPQHF. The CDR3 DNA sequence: TGTGCCAGTGGTCCCGCGACAGTGATCGATTTAGGCAATCAGCCCCAGCATTTT.